These 4 T cell receptor beta chains were all obtained from the same sample, sequenced in a study of blood T cell repertoires in COVID-19. The protocol was immunoSEQ multiplex PCR, while the TCRdb copy is restricted to in-frame clones and leaves out a portion. The sample includes fewer than 250,000 clones, approximately 80% of them seen just once. The sequenced sample was peripheral blood. Every receptor here comes from a woman in her 50s with acute or convalescent COVID-19.

This chain uses TRBV28 with TRBJ2-1, with TRBD1 identical over 9 bases. The J segment lost 13 bases and the V segment lost 3 bases, leaving 7 bases of the junction unmatched. The germline V gene has CDR1 MDHEN and CDR2 SYDVKM. The CDR3 loop spans 13 amino acids. CDR3 DNA: TGTGCCAGCAGTTTTCGGGACAGGGTGGGTCAGTTCTTC. The encoded protein is CASSFRDRVGQFF.

This clone was observed a handful of times. The V gene is TRBV19, the J gene TRBJ1-5; D is possibly TRBD1 (6 bases). V was cut by 9 bases and J by 6 bases, with 12 bases left in between. The CDR3 totals 12 residues. Germline CDR1 LNHDA, CDR2 SQIVND (reference sequence). CDR3: CASRGASQPQHF. In DNA form, the CDR3 reads TGTGCCAGCCGGGGGGCGAGTCAGCCCCAGCATTTT.

V is TRBV6-2 or TRBV6-3 and J is TRBJ1-5; D is possibly TRBD1 (5 bases). Per germline, CDR1 MNHEY and CDR2 SVGEGT. V was clipped by 2 bases and J by 0 bases, with 14 bases between them. There are 17 residues in the CDR3. CDR3 sequence (DNA): TGTGCCAGCAGTTACGGGGGGGACCGATATAGCAATCAGCCCCAGCATTTT. Its protein product is CASSYGGDRYSNQPQHF.

This chain joins TRBV23-1 and TRBJ2-1, with 10 positions matching TRBD1. TRBV23-1 is flagged as an ORF with uncertain function. The CDR3 totals 15 residues. The V segment lost 1 base and the J segment 7 bases; nucleotides outside the gene matches: 4. The CDR3: CASSQLGQGHNEQFF. CDR3 in DNA: TGCGCCAGCAGTCAATTGGGACAGGGGCATAATGAGCAGTTCTTC.